The TCR beta chain under discussion was sequenced for a study of blood T cell repertoires in COVID-19. Some clones are missing from TCRdb's copy, which holds only in-frame ones; the method was immunoSEQ multiplex PCR. The table lists 370,000 or so clones, more than 75% of them singletons, with approximately 1.2% in the top ten. Per germline, CDR1 SGHVS and CDR2 FQNEAQ. This CDR3 has 13 amino acids. Trimming took 5 bases from V and 7 from J; bases not matched to a gene: 5. J is TRBJ2-1 and V is TRBV7-8, with 7 bases matching TRBD2. The source is a man aged 25-45 years who had recovered from COVID-19. Sequencing input: PBMCs or T cells enriched from blood (not recorded which). Here the CDR3 DNA reads TGTGCCAGCAGCACCGGGGGGTATAATGAGCAGTTCTTC. This translates into CASSTGGYNEQFF. The full variable domain, rest sourced from reference TRBV7-8 and TRBJ2-1, is GAGVSQSPRYKVAKRGQDVALRCDPISGHVSLFWYQQALGQGPEFLTYFQNEAQLDKSGLPSDRFFAERPEGSVSTLKIQRTQQEDSAVYLCASSTGGYNEQFFGPGTRLTVL.